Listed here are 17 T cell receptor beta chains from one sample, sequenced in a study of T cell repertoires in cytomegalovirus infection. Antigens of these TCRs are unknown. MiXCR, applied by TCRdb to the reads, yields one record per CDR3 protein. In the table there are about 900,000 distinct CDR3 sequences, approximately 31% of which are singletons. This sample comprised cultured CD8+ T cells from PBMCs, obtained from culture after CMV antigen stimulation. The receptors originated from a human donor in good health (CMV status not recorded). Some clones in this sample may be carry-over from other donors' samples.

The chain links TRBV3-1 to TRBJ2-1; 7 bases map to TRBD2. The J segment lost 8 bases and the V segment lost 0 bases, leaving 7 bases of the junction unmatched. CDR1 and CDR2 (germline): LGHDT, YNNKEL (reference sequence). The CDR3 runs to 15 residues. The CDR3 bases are TGTGCCAGCAGCCAAGATCGGAGGGGAGGGGATGAGCAGTTCTTC. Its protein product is CASSQDRRGGDEQFF.

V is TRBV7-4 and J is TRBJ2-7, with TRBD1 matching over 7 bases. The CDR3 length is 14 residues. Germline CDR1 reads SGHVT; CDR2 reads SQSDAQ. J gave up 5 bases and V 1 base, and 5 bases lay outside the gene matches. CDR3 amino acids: CASSLEDRVHEQYV. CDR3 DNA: TGTGCCAGCAGCTTAGAAGACAGGGTCCACGAGCAGTACGTC.

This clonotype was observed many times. The DNA of the CDR3 is TGTGCCAGCAGCTCTCCTGGGGGGCGGGGGGCGTCAGATACGCAGTATTTT. This encodes CASSSPGGRGASDTQYF. V is TRBV7-6 and J is TRBJ2-3, with 8 positions matching TRBD2. CDR3 length equals 17 residues. Germline loops: CDR1 SGHVS, CDR2 FNYEAQ. V was pared by 4 bases and J by 4 bases, with 13 bases of the junction left unmatched.

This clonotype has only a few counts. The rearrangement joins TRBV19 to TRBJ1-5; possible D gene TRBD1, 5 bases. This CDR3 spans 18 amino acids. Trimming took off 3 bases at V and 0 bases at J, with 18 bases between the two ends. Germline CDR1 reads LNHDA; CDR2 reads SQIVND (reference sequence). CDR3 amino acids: CASSIWGGASYSNQPQHF. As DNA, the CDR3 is TGTGCCAGTAGTATCTGGGGTGGGGCTTCCTATAGCAATCAGCCCCAGCATTTT. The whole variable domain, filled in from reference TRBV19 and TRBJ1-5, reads DGGITQSPKYLFRKEGQNVTLSCEQNLNHDAMYWYRQDPGQGLRLIYYSQIVNDFQKGDIAEGYSVSREKKESFPLTVTSAQKNPTAFYLCASSIWGGASYSNQPQHFGDGTRLSIL.

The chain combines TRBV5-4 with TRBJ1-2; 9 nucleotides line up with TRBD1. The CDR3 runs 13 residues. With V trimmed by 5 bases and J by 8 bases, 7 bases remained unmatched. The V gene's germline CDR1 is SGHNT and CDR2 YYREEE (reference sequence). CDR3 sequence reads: CASRGGQGDGYTF. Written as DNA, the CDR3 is TGTGCCAGCAGAGGGGGACAGGGAGACGGCTACACCTTC.

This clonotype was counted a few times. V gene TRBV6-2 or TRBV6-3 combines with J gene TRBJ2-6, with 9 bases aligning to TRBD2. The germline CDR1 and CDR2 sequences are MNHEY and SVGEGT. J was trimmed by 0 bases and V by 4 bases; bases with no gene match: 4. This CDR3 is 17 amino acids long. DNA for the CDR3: TGTGCCAGCAGTTCAGCGGGGGGAAACTCTGGGGCCAACGTCCTGACTTTC. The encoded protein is CASSSAGGNSGANVLTF.

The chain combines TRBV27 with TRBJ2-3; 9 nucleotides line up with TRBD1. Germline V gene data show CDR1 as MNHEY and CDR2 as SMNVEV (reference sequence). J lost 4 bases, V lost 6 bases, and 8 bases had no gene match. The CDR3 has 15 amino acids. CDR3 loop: CASRPQGARADTQYF. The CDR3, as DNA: TGTGCCAGCAGACCACAGGGGGCCAGGGCAGATACGCAGTATTTT.

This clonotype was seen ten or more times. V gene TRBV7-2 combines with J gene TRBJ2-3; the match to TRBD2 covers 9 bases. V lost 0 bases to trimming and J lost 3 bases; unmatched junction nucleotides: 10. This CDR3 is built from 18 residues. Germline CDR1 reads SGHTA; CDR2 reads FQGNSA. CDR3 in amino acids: CASSLARGGGANTDTQYF. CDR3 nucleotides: TGTGCCAGCAGCTTAGCGCGGGGCGGGGGGGCCAATACAGATACGCAGTATTTT.

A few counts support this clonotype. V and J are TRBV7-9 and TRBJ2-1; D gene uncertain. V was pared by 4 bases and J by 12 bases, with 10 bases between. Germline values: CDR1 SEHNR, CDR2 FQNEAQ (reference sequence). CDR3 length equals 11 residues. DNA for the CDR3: TGTGCCAGCAGCTCCTCGGACGGGCAGTTCTTC. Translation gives CASSSSDGQFF.

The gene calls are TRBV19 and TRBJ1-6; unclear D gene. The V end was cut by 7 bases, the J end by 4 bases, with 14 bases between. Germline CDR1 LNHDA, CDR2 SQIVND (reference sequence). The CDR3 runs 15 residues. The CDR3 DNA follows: TGTGCCAGTATGGCCCGGACCGCTTATAATTCACCCCTCCACTTT. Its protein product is CASMARTAYNSPLHF.

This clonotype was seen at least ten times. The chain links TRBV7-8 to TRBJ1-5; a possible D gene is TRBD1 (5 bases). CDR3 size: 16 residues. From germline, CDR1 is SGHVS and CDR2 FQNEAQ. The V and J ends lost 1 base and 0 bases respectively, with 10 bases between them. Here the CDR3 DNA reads TGTGCCAGCAGCTTAGTGGCAGGGCTTAGCAATCAGCCCCAGCATTTT. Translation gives CASSLVAGLSNQPQHF.

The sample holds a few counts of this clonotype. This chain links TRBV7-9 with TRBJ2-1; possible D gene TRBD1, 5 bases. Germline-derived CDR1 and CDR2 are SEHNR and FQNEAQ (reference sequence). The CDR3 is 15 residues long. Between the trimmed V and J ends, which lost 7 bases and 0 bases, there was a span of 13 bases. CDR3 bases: TGTGCCAGCAAGAAGGGGTCGAGCTCCTACAATGAGCAGTTCTTC. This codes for CASKKGSSSYNEQFF.

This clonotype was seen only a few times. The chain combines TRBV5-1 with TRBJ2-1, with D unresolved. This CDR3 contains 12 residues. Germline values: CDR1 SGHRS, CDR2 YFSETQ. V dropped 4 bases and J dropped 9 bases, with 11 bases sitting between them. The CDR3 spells CASSPHLSEQFF. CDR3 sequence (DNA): TGCGCCAGCAGCCCCCACTTGAGTGAGCAGTTCTTC.

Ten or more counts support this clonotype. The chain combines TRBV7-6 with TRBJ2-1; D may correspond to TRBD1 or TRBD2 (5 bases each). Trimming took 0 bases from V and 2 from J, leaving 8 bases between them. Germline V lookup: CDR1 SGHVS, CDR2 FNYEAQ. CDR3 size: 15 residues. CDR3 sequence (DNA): TGTGCCAGCAGCTTAGCGCAGGGAGCCTACAATGAGCAGTTCTTC. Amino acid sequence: CASSLAQGAYNEQFF.

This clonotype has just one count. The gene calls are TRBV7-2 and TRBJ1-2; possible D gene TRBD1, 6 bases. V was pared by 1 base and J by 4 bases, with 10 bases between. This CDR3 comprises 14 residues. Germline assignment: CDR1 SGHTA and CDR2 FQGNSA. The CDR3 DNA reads TGTGCCAGCAGCTTAGTCAGGGGAGCCTATGGCTACACCTTC. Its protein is CASSLVRGAYGYTF.

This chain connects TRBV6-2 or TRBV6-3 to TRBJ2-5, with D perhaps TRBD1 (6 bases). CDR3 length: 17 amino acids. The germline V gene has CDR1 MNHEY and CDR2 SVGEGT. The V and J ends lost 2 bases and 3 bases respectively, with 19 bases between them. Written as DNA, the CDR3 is TGTGCCAGCAGTTACCCCTTGGGACATTACACCGAAGAGACCCAGTACTTC. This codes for CASSYPLGHYTEETQYF.

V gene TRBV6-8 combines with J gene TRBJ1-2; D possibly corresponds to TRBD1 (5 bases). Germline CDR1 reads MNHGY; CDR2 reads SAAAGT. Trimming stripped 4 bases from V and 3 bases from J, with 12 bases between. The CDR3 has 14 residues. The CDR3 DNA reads TGTGCCAGCAGTTCGGAACAGGCCCACTATGGCTACACCTTC. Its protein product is CASSSEQAHYGYTF.